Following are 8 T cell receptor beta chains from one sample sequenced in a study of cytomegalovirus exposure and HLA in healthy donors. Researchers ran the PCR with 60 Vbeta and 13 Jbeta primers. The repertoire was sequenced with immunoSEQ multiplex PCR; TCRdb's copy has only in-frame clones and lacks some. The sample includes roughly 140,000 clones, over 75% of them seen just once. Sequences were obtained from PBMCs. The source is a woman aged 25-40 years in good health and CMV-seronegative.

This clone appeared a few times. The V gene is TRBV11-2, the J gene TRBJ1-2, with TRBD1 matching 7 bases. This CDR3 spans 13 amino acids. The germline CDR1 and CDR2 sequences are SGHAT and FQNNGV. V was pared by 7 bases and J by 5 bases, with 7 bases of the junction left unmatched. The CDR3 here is CASTPTGAYGYTF. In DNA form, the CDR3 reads TGTGCCAGCACACCTACAGGGGCATATGGCTACACCTTC. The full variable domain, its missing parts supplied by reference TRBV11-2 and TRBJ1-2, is EAGVAQSPRYKIIEKRQSVAFWCNPISGHATLYWYQQILGQGPKLLIQFQNNGVVDDSQLPKDRFSAERLKGVDSTLKIQPAKLEDSAVYLCASTPTGAYGYTFGSGTRLTVV.

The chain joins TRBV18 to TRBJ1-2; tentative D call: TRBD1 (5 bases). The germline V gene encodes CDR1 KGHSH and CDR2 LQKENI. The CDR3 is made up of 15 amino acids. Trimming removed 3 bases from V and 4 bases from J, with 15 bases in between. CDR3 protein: CASSPWGQALYGYTF. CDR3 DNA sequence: TGTGCCAGCTCACCTTGGGGCCAGGCCCTCTATGGCTACACCTTC.

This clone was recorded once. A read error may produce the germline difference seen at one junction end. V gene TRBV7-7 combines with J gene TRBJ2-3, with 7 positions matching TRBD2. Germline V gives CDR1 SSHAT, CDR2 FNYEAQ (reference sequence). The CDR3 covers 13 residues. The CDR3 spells CASSLTGGDTQYF. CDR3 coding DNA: TGTGCTAGCAGCCTAACCGGGGGGGATACGCAGTATTTT.

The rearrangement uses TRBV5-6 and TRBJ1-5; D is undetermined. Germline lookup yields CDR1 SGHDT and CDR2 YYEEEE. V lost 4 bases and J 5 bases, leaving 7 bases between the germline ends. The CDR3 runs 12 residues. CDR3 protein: CASSRLDQPQHF. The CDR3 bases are TGTGCCAGCAGCCGACTCGATCAGCCCCAGCATTTT.

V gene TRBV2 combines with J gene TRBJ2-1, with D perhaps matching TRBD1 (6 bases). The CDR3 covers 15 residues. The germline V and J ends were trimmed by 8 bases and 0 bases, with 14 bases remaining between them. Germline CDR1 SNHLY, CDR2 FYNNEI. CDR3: CASGKQGISYNEQFF. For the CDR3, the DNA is TGTGCCAGCGGGAAACAGGGAATCTCCTACAATGAGCAGTTCTTC.

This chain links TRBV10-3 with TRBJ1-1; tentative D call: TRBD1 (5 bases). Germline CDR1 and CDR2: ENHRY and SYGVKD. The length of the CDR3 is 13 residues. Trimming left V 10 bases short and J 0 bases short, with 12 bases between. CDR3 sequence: CATETAMNTEAFF. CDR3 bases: TGTGCCACCGAGACAGCGATGAACACTGAAGCTTTCTTT.

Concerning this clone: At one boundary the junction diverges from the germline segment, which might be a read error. Here the CDR3 DNA reads TGTGCCAGCAGTGAGGGTGGACTGAACTTC. Translation gives CASSEGGLNF. The chain combines TRBV2 with TRBJ2-5; possible D gene TRBD2, 5 bases. The CDR3 is 10 amino acids. In germline, CDR1 is SNHLY, CDR2 FYNNEI.

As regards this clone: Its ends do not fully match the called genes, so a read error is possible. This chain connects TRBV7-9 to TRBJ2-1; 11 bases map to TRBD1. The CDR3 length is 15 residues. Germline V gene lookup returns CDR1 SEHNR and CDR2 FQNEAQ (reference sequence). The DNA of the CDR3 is TGTTCCAGCAGCTTCTTCCGGGACAGGGGGAATGAGCAGTTCTTC. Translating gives CSSSFFRDRGNEQFF.